A single sample gave rise to the 15 T cell receptor beta chains below, sequenced in a study of shared clonotypes between healthy human individuals. The data were produced by immunoSEQ multiplex PCR, yet TCRdb's version contains in-frame clones alone and is incomplete. The sample yields roughly 2.2 million clones, more than 80% seen once. The sequenced sample consisted of naive CD4+ T cells from PBMCs. Subset noted: CD45RA+ positively selected. These receptors were taken from a young man in good health. Some clones in this sample may be carry-over from other donors' samples.

This chain links TRBV7-3 with TRBJ2-2; D is undetermined. The CDR3 consists of 15 residues. Germline CDR1 and CDR2: SGHTA and FQGTGA. V was pared by 5 bases and J by 7 bases, with 17 bases between. CDR3 DNA sequence: TGTGCCAGCAGCCATTTCACGGGCCCGAGCGGGGAGCTGTTTTTT. Translation gives CASSHFTGPSGELFF.

The chain recombines TRBV5-1 with TRBJ1-2; perhaps TRBD1 as D (6 bases). CDR1 SGHRS and CDR2 YFSETQ come from the germline V gene. The CDR3 contains 15 residues. Trimming stripped 4 bases from V and 0 bases from J, with 13 bases between. The CDR3 DNA reads as TGCGCCAGCAGCCCCGGGGGGGGCTCTAACTATGGCTACACCTTC. This gives the protein CASSPGGGSNYGYTF.

This chain joins TRBV6-5 and TRBJ1-3; weak D call: TRBD1 (5 bases). With 0 bases removed from V and 6 bases from J, the gap between germline ends came to 9 bases. CDR1 MNHEY and CDR2 SVGAGI come from the germline V gene. This CDR3 spans 14 amino acids. CDR3 DNA: TGTGCCAGCAGTTACTCGCGGGGGGAAAACACCATATATTTT. Amino acids: CASSYSRGENTIYF.

The genes are TRBV6-6 and TRBJ2-3; TRBD2 agrees at 11 bases. The CDR3 covers 16 residues. Germline V gene sequence: CDR1 MNHNY, CDR2 SVGAGI (reference sequence). V shed 4 bases and J 0 bases; nucleotides not matched to a gene: 3. The CDR3 is CASSFRTSGSTDTQYF. The CDR3 nucleotides read TGTGCCAGCAGTTTTCGGACTAGCGGGAGCACAGATACGCAGTATTTT.

V is TRBV9 and J is TRBJ1-1; TRBD1 agrees at 9 bases. V trimming: 0 bases; J trimming: 9 bases; junction bases outside the gene matches: 9. The CDR3 contains 15 residues. Per germline, CDR1 SGDLS and CDR2 YYNGEE. CDR3 region: CASSVGGQGNSQAFF. The CDR3 DNA reads as TGTGCCAGCAGCGTAGGGGGACAGGGAAACTCTCAAGCTTTCTTT. Full variable domain (remainder filled in from reference TRBV9 and TRBJ1-1): DSGVTQTPKHLITATGQRVTLRCSPRSGDLSVYWYQQSLDQGLQFLIQYYNGEERAKGNILERFSAQQFPDLHSELNLSSLELGDSALYFCASSVGGQGNSQAFFGQGTRLTVV.

Points on this clone: The sample holds other DNA sequences that translate to the same CDR3. The J gene is TRBJ1-5, the V gene TRBV11-2, with 8 positions matching TRBD1. V shed 5 bases and J 5 bases; nucleotides not matched to a gene: 5. Germline loops: CDR1 SGHAT, CDR2 FQNNGV. There are 14 residues in the CDR3. CDR3 nucleotide sequence: TGTGCCAGCAGCCCAGGGACAGGAGATCAGCCCCAGCATTTT. It translates to CASSPGTGDQPQHF.

J is TRBJ1-4 and V is TRBV7-9; perhaps TRBD1 as D (6 bases). This CDR3 contains 15 residues. Between the trimmed V and J ends, which lost 5 bases and 7 bases, there was a span of 17 bases. From germline, CDR1 is SEHNR and CDR2 FQNEAQ (reference sequence). In DNA form, the CDR3 reads TGTGCCAGCAGCCAACAGGGTGGGGAGGGTGAAAAACTGTTTTTT. Translated, it gives CASSQQGGEGEKLFF.

The V call is TRBV5-4, the J call TRBJ2-3, with D possibly being TRBD2 (5 bases). V lost 0 bases and J lost 3, with 11 bases in between. This CDR3 has 15 amino acids. CDR1 is SGHNT and CDR2 is YYREEE in the germline V gene (reference sequence). The DNA for the CDR3 is TGTGCCAGCAGCTTGGAGATAGCGCGGACAGATACGCAGTATTTT. Translating it yields CASSLEIARTDTQYF.

The V gene is TRBV18, the J gene TRBJ1-3; D remains unclear. Germline CDR1 KGHSH, CDR2 LQKENI. Trimming left V 1 base short and J 0 bases short, with 7 bases between. CDR3 length equals 15 residues. The CDR3 region has the DNA TGTGCCAGCTCACCACGGCCCGTCTCTGGAAACACCATATATTTT. It specifies CASSPRPVSGNTIYF.

V is TRBV6-1 and J is TRBJ1-2; D is undetermined. The CDR3 sequence is 14 residues long. V was shortened by 6 bases and J by 1 base, with 12 bases between the two germline ends. CDR1 and CDR2 (germline): MNHNS, SASEGT. The chain's CDR3 is CASRPRLSNYGYTF. The CDR3 DNA reads TGTGCCAGCAGGCCCCGCCTGAGTAACTATGGCTACACCTTC.

The CDR3 spells CASSLMTSGGYNEQFF. The CDR3 region has the DNA TGTGCCAGCAGCTTAATGACTAGCGGGGGTTACAATGAGCAGTTCTTC. This chain links TRBV7-3 with TRBJ2-1, with 12 bases aligning to TRBD2. This CDR3 region has 16 residues. Germline assignment: CDR1 SGHTA and CDR2 FQGTGA. The V gene end was trimmed by 1 base and the J gene end by 4 bases; junction bases not matched to a gene: 2.

The V and J genes are TRBV7-3 and TRBJ2-7, with a weak D call TRBD1 (5 bases). V lost 4 bases and J lost 5, with 21 bases in between. This CDR3 is built from 16 residues. From germline, CDR1 is SGHTA and CDR2 FQGTGA. The CDR3 spells CASSSTRTPNFHEQYF. DNA for the CDR3: TGTGCCAGCAGCTCAACCCGGACACCGAACTTCCACGAGCAGTACTTC.

CDR3 sequence: CASSEEQFSGNTIYF. CDR3 in DNA: TGTGCCAGCAGTGAAGAACAGTTCTCTGGAAACACCATATATTTT. The rearrangement joins TRBV2 to TRBJ1-3; D remains unclear. Trimming stripped 1 base from V and 0 bases from J, with 7 bases between. The CDR3 extends over 15 amino acids. CDR1 is SNHLY and CDR2 is FYNNEI in the germline V gene. Supplemented by reference TRBV2 and TRBJ1-3, the full variable domain reads EPEVTQTPSHQVTQMGQEVILRCVPISNHLYFYWYRQILGQKVEFLVSFYNNEISEKSEIFDDQFSVERPDGSNFTLKIRSTKLEDSAMYFCASSEEQFSGNTIYFGEGSWLTVV.

This rearrangement joins TRBV28 to TRBJ1-2, with TRBD1 matching 7 bases. This CDR3 comprises 12 residues. The germline gives CDR1 MDHEN, CDR2 SYDVKM. Trimming removed 8 bases from V and 4 bases from J; junction bases left unmatched: 4. The CDR3 sequence is CASRTGVYGYTF. The DNA for the CDR3 is TGTGCCAGCCGCACAGGGGTCTATGGCTACACCTTC.

This clone was observed a single time. The V call is TRBV6-1, the J call TRBJ2-7; 9 bases map to TRBD2. The CDR3 length is 15 residues. V was clipped by 4 bases and J by 4 bases; unmatched bases: 8. Germline values: CDR1 MNHNS, CDR2 SASEGT. The CDR3, as DNA: TGTGCCAGCAGTGTATTGCGGGAGGGCCAATACGAGCAGTACTTC. It translates to CASSVLREGQYEQYF.